This TCR beta chain comes out of a study of cytomegalovirus exposure and HLA in healthy donors. Vbeta (60) and Jbeta (13) primers were used in the PCR. Produced via immunoSEQ multiplex PCR; TCRdb's table is partial and in-frame only. Here the sample spans about 150,000 clones, roughly 80% being singletons. Per germline, CDR1 LGHNA and CDR2 YNFKEQ. V dropped 3 bases and J dropped 6; count of bases not matched to a gene: 5. CDR3 length: 14 residues. This sequence joins TRBV4-2 and TRBJ2-7; 10 bases line up with TRBD1. The sequencing input was PBMCs. The receptor was isolated from a man in his thirties or forties in good health and CMV-seropositive. The CDR3 spells CASSHLGQGLEQYF. The CDR3 DNA is TGTGCCAGCAGCCATTTGGGACAGGGGCTCGAGCAGTACTTC.